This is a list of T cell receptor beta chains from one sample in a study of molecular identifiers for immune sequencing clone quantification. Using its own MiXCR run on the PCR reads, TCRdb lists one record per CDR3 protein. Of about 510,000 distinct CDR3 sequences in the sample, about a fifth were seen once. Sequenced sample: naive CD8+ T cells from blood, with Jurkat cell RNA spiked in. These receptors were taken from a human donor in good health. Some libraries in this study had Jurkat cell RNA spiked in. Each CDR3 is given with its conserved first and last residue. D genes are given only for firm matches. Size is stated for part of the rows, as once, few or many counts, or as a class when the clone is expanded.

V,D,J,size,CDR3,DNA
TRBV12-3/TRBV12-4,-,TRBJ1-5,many,CASSWAGDQPQHF,TGTGCCAGCAGTTGGGCAGGTGATCAGCCCCAGCATTTT
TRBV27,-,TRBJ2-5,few,CASSFFGTVQETQYF,TGTGCCAGCAGTTTTTTTGGGACCGTGCAAGAGACCCAGTACTTC
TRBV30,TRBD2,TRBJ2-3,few,CAYSGGAPDTQYF,TGTGCCTATAGCGGGGGGGCCCCAGATACGCAGTATTTT
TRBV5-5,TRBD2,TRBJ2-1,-,CASSLGTSGAYNEQFF,TGTGCCAGCAGCCTGGGGACTAGCGGGGCCTACAATGAGCAGTTCTTC
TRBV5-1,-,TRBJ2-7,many,CASSLGDTSYEQYF,TGCGCCAGCAGCCTTGGGGACACTTCCTACGAGCAGTACTTC
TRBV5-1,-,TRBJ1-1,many,CASSLGRGARGTEAFF,TGCGCCAGCAGCTTGGGTAGGGGAGCGAGGGGCACTGAAGCTTTCTTT
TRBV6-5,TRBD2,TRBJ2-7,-,CASKTAGWVQYF,TGTGCCAGCAAAACAGCGGGATGGGTGCAGTACTTC
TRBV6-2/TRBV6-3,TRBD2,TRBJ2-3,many,CASSSRGAGVSDTQYF,TGTGCCAGCAGTTCCCGAGGGGCGGGAGTATCAGATACGCAGTATTTT
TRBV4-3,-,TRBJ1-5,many,CASSQDYYSNQPQHF,TGCGCCAGCAGCCAAGATTATTATAGCAATCAGCCCCAGCATTTT
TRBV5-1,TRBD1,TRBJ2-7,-,CASSWTGTGGFSGYEQYF,TGCGCCAGCAGCTGGACCGGGACAGGGGGCTTCTCGGGATACGAGCAGTACTTC
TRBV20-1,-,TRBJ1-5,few,CSADSRVYSNQPQHF,TGCAGTGCAGATAGTAGGGTATATAGCAATCAGCCCCAGCATTTT
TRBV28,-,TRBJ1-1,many,CASIVGQLNTEAFF,TGTGCCAGCATCGTGGGGCAGCTGAACACTGAAGCTTTCTTT
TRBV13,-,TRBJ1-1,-,CASSLGAPEAFF,TGTGCCAGCAGCTTAGGGGCCCCTGAAGCTTTCTTT
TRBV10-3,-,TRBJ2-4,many,CAISDGGTQYF,TGTGCCATCAGTGACGGCGGCACTCAGTACTTC
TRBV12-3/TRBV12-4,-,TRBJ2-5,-,CASSLLVYQGETQYF,TGTGCCAGCAGCTTACTAGTTTACCAAGGAGAGACCCAGTACTTC
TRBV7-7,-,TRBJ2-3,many,CASSLGSHYTDTQYF,TGTGCCAGCAGCTTAGGATCACACTACACAGATACGCAGTATTTT
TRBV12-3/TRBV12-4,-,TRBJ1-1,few,CASSPHLGSRNTEAFF,TGTGCCAGCAGTCCTCATTTGGGGTCCAGGAACACTGAAGCTTTCTTT
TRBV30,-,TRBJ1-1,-,CAWSPGRGVTEAFF,TGTGCCTGGAGTCCCGGCAGGGGTGTCACTGAAGCTTTCTTT
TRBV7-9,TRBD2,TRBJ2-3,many,CASMRWSSGRAADTQYF,TGTGCCAGCATGCGATGGAGTAGCGGGAGGGCGGCAGATACGCAGTATTTT
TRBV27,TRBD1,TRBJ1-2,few,CASSLTHRGDYYGYTF,TGTGCCAGCAGTTTAACACACAGGGGGGATTATTACGGCTACACCTTC
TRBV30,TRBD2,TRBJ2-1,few,CALTSGNNEQFF,TGTGCCTTGACTAGCGGAAACAATGAGCAGTTCTTC
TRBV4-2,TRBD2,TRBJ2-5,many,CASSQDYSPGGEGTQYF,TGTGCCAGCAGCCAAGATTATAGCCCGGGAGGTGAAGGGACCCAGTACTTC